A selection of T cell receptor beta chains follows, all from one sample in a study of blood T cell repertoires in COVID-19. TCRdb's copy holds only in-frame clones and misses some; the assay was immunoSEQ multiplex PCR. Of fewer than 400,000 clones listed, 80% to 90% are singletons. The material sequenced was PBMCs or T cells enriched from blood (not recorded which). All receptors derive from a man aged 25 to 45 who had recovered from COVID-19. Both conserved end residues are part of each CDR3. Fields, in order: J gene, V gene, D gene, clone size, CDR3 DNA, CDR3 protein. A D gene is named only where the DNA matches it firmly. Rows may omit the clone size; those that give it use once, few, many or a size class.

j_call: TRBJ2-7; v_call: TRBV5-1; d_call: TRBD1; clone_size: NA; cdr3_nt: TGCGCCAGCAGCTTCGGGACAGAGACCTACGAGCAGTACTTC; cdr3_aa: CASSFGTETYEQYF
j_call: TRBJ1-5; v_call: TRBV28; d_call: NA; clone_size: NA; cdr3_nt: TGTGCCAGCAGTTCAGGGTTCAATCAGCCCCAGCATTTT; cdr3_aa: CASSSGFNQPQHF
j_call: TRBJ2-2; v_call: TRBV30; d_call: NA; clone_size: NA; cdr3_nt: TGTGCCTGGACTCTAGGGGCGAACACCGGGGAGCTGTTTTTT; cdr3_aa: CAWTLGANTGELFF
j_call: TRBJ1-1; v_call: TRBV19; d_call: TRBD1; clone_size: NA; cdr3_nt: TGTGCCAGTAGTATCCCAGGGGGTGGGACTGAAGCTTTCTTT; cdr3_aa: CASSIPGGGTEAFF
j_call: TRBJ2-3; v_call: TRBV7-8; d_call: TRBD2; clone_size: NA; cdr3_nt: TGTGCCAGCAGCTATGCCGGACTAGCGGGGTCCGATACGCAGTATTTT; cdr3_aa: CASSYAGLAGSDTQYF
j_call: TRBJ1-3; v_call: TRBV12-3/TRBV12-4; d_call: NA; clone_size: NA; cdr3_nt: TGTGCCAGCAGTTACTACTCTGGAAACACCATATATTTT; cdr3_aa: CASSYYSGNTIYF
j_call: TRBJ2-2; v_call: TRBV7-9; d_call: TRBD1; clone_size: NA; cdr3_nt: TGTGCCAGCAGCTCCCGGGACAGGAACACCGGGGAGCTGTTTTTT; cdr3_aa: CASSSRDRNTGELFF
j_call: TRBJ2-7; v_call: TRBV29-1; d_call: NA; clone_size: NA; cdr3_nt: TGCAGCGTTGAAGTGGAGGGGGCCCCCTACGAGCAGTACTTC; cdr3_aa: CSVEVEGAPYEQYF
j_call: TRBJ1-1; v_call: TRBV18; d_call: NA; clone_size: NA; cdr3_nt: TGTGCCAGCTCACTGTTTTCTGGGGCGCGGACTGAAGCTTTCTTT; cdr3_aa: CASSLFSGARTEAFF
j_call: TRBJ2-3; v_call: TRBV7-9; d_call: NA; clone_size: NA; cdr3_nt: TGTGCCAGCAGCTTATTGTATGATACGCAGTATTTT; cdr3_aa: CASSLLYDTQYF
j_call: TRBJ1-1; v_call: TRBV5-1; d_call: NA; clone_size: few; cdr3_nt: TGCGCCAGCACCCTTGGCGGGGGGGCTGTAGACACTGAAGCTTTCTTT; cdr3_aa: CASTLGGGAVDTEAFF
j_call: TRBJ2-3; v_call: TRBV29-1; d_call: NA; clone_size: NA; cdr3_nt: TGCAGCGTTGATGGGGGGACAGATACGCAGTATTTT; cdr3_aa: CSVDGGTDTQYF
j_call: TRBJ2-7; v_call: TRBV5-6; d_call: NA; clone_size: NA; cdr3_nt: TGTGCCAGCAGCTTTCAGACAGGTACCTACGAGCAGTACTTC; cdr3_aa: CASSFQTGTYEQYF
j_call: TRBJ2-1; v_call: TRBV5-4; d_call: TRBD2; clone_size: NA; cdr3_nt: TGTGCCAGCAGCTTGGGACTAGCGGGGGGGCCGGCCAATGAGCAGTTCTTC; cdr3_aa: CASSLGLAGGPANEQFF
j_call: TRBJ2-7; v_call: TRBV7-9; d_call: TRBD1; clone_size: once; cdr3_nt: TGTGCCAGCAGCAACGGGACAGCTGTCTACGAGCAGTACTTC; cdr3_aa: CASSNGTAVYEQYF
j_call: TRBJ1-4; v_call: TRBV2; d_call: NA; clone_size: NA; cdr3_nt: TGTGCCAGCAGTGACAGGATGACCGTTGAAAAACTGTTTTTT; cdr3_aa: CASSDRMTVEKLFF
j_call: TRBJ2-1; v_call: TRBV3-1/TRBV3-2; d_call: NA; clone_size: NA; cdr3_nt: TGTGCCAGCAGCCAAGGTGTGGTAGCTTACAATGAGCAGTTCTTC; cdr3_aa: CASSQGVVAYNEQFF
j_call: TRBJ2-7; v_call: TRBV9; d_call: NA; clone_size: NA; cdr3_nt: TGTGCCAGCAGCGTCTCCGCGCTAGAGTACGAGCAGTACTTC; cdr3_aa: CASSVSALEYEQYF
j_call: TRBJ2-6; v_call: TRBV5-1; d_call: TRBD2; clone_size: NA; cdr3_nt: TGCGCCAGCAGCGTGGGAGCGGGGGTCTTTGCTGGGGCCAACGTCCTGACTTTC; cdr3_aa: CASSVGAGVFAGANVLTF
j_call: TRBJ2-7; v_call: TRBV5-6; d_call: TRBD1; clone_size: NA; cdr3_nt: TGTGCCAGCAGCTTCGGGACAGGGTCTTACGAGCAGTACTTC; cdr3_aa: CASSFGTGSYEQYF
j_call: TRBJ2-1; v_call: TRBV30; d_call: NA; clone_size: NA; cdr3_nt: TGTGCCTGGACGTCTTACAGGGTCAATGAGCAGTTCTTC; cdr3_aa: CAWTSYRVNEQFF
j_call: TRBJ1-2; v_call: TRBV12-3/TRBV12-4; d_call: NA; clone_size: once; cdr3_nt: TGTGCCAGCAGCAGCAGGGGTATCAATGGCTACACCTTC; cdr3_aa: CASSSRGINGYTF
j_call: TRBJ1-2; v_call: TRBV13; d_call: TRBD1; clone_size: NA; cdr3_nt: TGTGCCAGCAGCGCCCGGGACAGGGGGCGCCGGGGCTATGGCTACACCTTC; cdr3_aa: CASSARDRGRRGYGYTF
j_call: TRBJ2-7; v_call: TRBV29-1; d_call: TRBD2; clone_size: NA; cdr3_nt: TGCAGCGTTGAAGGGCGGGGGGAGCAGTACTTC; cdr3_aa: CSVEGRGEQYF
j_call: TRBJ2-2; v_call: TRBV27; d_call: TRBD1; clone_size: once; cdr3_nt: TGTGCCAGCAGGCAAACCCAGGGGGCGTCCGGGGAGCTGTTTTTT; cdr3_aa: CASRQTQGASGELFF
j_call: TRBJ2-3; v_call: TRBV28; d_call: TRBD2; clone_size: NA; cdr3_nt: TGTGCCAGCAGTTTATCGGGGGGGACAGATACGCAGTATTTT; cdr3_aa: CASSLSGGTDTQYF